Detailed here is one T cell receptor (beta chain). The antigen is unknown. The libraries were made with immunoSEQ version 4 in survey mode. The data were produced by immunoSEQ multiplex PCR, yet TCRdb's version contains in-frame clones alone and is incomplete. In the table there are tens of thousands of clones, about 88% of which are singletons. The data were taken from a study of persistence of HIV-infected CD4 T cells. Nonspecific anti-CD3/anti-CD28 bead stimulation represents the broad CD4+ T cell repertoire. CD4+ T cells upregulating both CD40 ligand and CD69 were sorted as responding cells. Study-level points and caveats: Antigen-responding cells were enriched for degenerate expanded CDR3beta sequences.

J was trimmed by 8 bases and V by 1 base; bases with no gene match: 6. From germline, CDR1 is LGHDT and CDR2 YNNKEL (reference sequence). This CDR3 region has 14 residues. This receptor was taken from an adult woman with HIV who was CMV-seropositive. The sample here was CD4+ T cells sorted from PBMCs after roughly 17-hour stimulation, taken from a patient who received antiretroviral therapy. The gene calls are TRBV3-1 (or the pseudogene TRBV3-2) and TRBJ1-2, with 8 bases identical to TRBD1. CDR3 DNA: TGTGCCAGCAGCCAAGGGCAGACAGGGGTAGGCTACACCTTC. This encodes CASSQGQTGVGYTF.